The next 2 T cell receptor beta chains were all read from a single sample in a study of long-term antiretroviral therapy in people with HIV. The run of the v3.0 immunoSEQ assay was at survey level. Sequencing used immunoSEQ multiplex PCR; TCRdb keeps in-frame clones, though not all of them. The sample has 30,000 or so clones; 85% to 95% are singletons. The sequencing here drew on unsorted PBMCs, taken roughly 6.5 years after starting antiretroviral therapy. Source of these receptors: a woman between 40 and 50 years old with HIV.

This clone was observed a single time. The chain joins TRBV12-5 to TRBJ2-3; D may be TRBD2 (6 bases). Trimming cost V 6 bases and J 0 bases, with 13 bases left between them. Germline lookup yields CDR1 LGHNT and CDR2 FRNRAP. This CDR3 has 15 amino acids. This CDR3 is CASGGLVSSTDTQYF. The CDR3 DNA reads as TGTGCTAGTGGGGGACTCGTCTCTAGCACAGATACGCAGTATTTT.

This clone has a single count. The CDR3 is CAWSTSSYEQYF. The CDR3 nucleotides read TGTGCCTGGAGTACCAGCTCCTACGAGCAGTACTTC. The chain is built from TRBV30 and TRBJ2-7; D call uncertain. The ends were cut back, 2 bases at V and 0 bases at J, with 5 bases in the middle. The CDR3 sequence is 12 residues long. The germline CDR1 and CDR2 sequences are GTSNPN and SVGIG (reference sequence).